What follows are 17 T cell receptor beta chains derived from one specimen sequenced in a study of T cells in Graves' hyperthyroidism and ophthalmopathy. RNA transcripts were the template for amplifying TCR beta CDR3 regions. First-round RT-PCR with HTBI primers amplified the TCR CDR3 region. TCRdb reprocessed the multiplex PCR reads via MiXCR and lists one record per CDR3 protein. Found here are about 480,000 distinct CDR3 sequences, around 14% of them singletons; the top ten hold 15% to 20%. The sample consisted of blood. These receptors were obtained from a young woman with Graves' hyperthyroidism.

This sequence joins TRBV20-1 and TRBJ2-5; 9 bases fit TRBD1. The V gene's germline CDR1 is DFQATT and CDR2 SNEGSKA (reference sequence). This CDR3 comprises 14 residues. After removal of 3 bases from V and 5 bases from J, the junction contained 7 bases not matched to a gene. The CDR3 region is CSASVGTGLETQYF. As DNA, the CDR3 is TGCAGTGCTAGTGTCGGGACAGGGCTGGAGACCCAGTACTTC.

This clonotype was seen repeatedly, ten times or more. This chain uses TRBV12-3 or TRBV12-4 with TRBJ1-2, with 9 bases identical to TRBD1. Losses at the gene ends were 6 bases for V and 4 bases for J; bases not matched to a gene: 9. This CDR3 is built from 15 residues. The CDR3: CASRTSGQGPYGYTF. The CDR3, as DNA: TGTGCCAGCAGAACATCAGGACAGGGGCCCTATGGCTACACCTTC.

The gene calls are TRBV5-5 and TRBJ2-7; 9 positions match TRBD2. V was clipped by 1 base and J by 4 bases; unmatched bases: 15. CDR1 is SGHKS and CDR2 is YYEKEE in the germline V gene (reference sequence). This CDR3 has 18 residues. The CDR3 DNA reads as TGTGCCAGCAGCTTGAGCCGGCTAGCGGGACTCCAGAAATACGAGCAGTACGTC. Translated, it gives CASSLSRLAGLQKYEQYV.

As to this clonotype: Compared with germline, one end of the junction differs, possibly owing to a read error. The V and J genes are TRBV6-4 and TRBJ1-1; 7 nucleotides align to TRBD1. CDR3 length: 15 residues. Germline V lookup: CDR1 MRHNA, CDR2 SNTAGT. This CDR3 reads CASSYSSGGNTEAFF. CDR3 coding DNA: TGTGCCAGCAGTTACTCCTCAGGGGGGAACACTGAAGCTTTCTTT.

The J gene is TRBJ2-6, the V gene TRBV27, with TRBD1 identical over 8 bases. Germline V CDR1 and CDR2: MNHEY, SMNVEV (reference sequence). The CDR3 covers 17 residues. J lost 2 bases, V lost 5 bases, and 8 bases had no gene match. CDR3 coding DNA: TGTGCCAGCAGTCCCCGGGCAGGGGGCGCTGGGGCCAACGTCCTGACTTTC. This sequence encodes CASSPRAGGAGANVLTF.

Comments on this clonotype: The junction shows a germline mismatch at one end, possibly a read error. The rearrangement uses TRBV12-3 or TRBV12-4 and TRBJ2-3, with 11 positions matching TRBD2. The CDR3 has 15 amino acids. The CDR3 coding sequence is TGTGCCAGCATTTTAGCGGGAGGGCCGACAGATACGCAGTATTTT. Translated: CASILAGGPTDTQYF.

CDR3 in amino acids: CASSLQGQSEAFF. CDR3 nucleotides: TGCGCCAGCAGCTTACAAGGACAGAGTGAAGCTTTCTTT. The gene calls are TRBV5-1 and TRBJ1-1; a possible D gene is TRBD1 (6 bases). The germline V gene has CDR1 SGHRS and CDR2 YFSETQ. V shed 2 bases and J shed 7 bases, with 12 bases lying between them. The CDR3 has 13 residues.

The table lists this clonotype with a few counts. The chain recombines TRBV3-1 with TRBJ1-5, with 7 bases lining up with TRBD1. Germline CDR1 LGHDT, CDR2 YNNKEL (reference sequence). The V and J ends lost 3 bases and 2 bases, in that order; junction bases with no gene match: 1. The CDR3 covers 14 residues. The CDR3 nucleotides are TGTGCCAGCAGCCAGCAGGGGGGCAATCAGCCCCAGCATTTT. Protein: CASSQQGGNQPQHF.

This clonotype was recorded a few times. The rearrangement uses TRBV5-1 and TRBJ2-1; 8 nucleotides align to TRBD2. Trimming at V came to 0 bases and at J to 0 bases, leaving 5 bases not matched to a gene. CDR1 and CDR2 from the germline V gene are SGHRS and YFSETQ. The CDR3 length is 17 residues. The CDR3 DNA sequence: TGCGCCAGCAGCTTGGAGGGTAGCGGGAACTCCTACAATGAGCAGTTCTTC. As protein: CASSLEGSGNSYNEQFF. The full variable domain, completed using reference TRBV5-1 and TRBJ2-1, is KAGVTQTPRYLIKTRGQQVTLSCSPISGHRSVSWYQQTPGQGLQFLFEYFSETQRNKGNFPGRFSGRQFSNSRSEMNVSTLELGDSALYLCASSLEGSGNSYNEQFFGPGTRLTVL.

V gene TRBV4-1 combines with J gene TRBJ2-1, with 9 bases that match TRBD2. Trimming removed 0 bases from V and 7 bases from J; junction bases left unmatched: 7. Germline lookup yields CDR1 MGHRA and CDR2 YSYEKL. CDR3 length: 16 residues. CDR3 sequence (DNA): TGCGCCAGCAGCCAAGAGGGCACTAGCGGGTTTAATGAGCAGTTCTTC. Translated: CASSQEGTSGFNEQFF.

As to this clonotype: A read error may be the cause here, since a much bigger clone is one base away. The gene calls are TRBV5-1 and TRBJ2-2; 11 bases agree with TRBD2. From germline, CDR1 is SGHRS and CDR2 YFSETQ. V was pared by 7 bases and J by 2 bases, with 10 bases of the junction left unmatched. This CDR3 is built from 17 residues. The CDR3 region is CASGIVAGGSNTGELFF. The CDR3, as DNA: TGCGCCAGCGGCATCGTAGCGGGAGGGAGCAACACCGGGGAGCTGTTTTTT. The full variable domain, with the rest looked up from reference TRBV5-1 and TRBJ2-2, is KAGVTQTPRYLIKTRGQQVTLSCSPISGHRSVSWYQQTPGQGLQFLFEYFSETQRNKGNFPGRFSGRQFSNSRSEMNVSTLELGDSALYLCASGIVAGGSNTGELFFGEGSRLTVL.

The rearrangement uses TRBV4-1 and TRBJ2-1; 11 nucleotides align to TRBD2. The CDR3 covers 20 residues. J gave up 6 bases and V 0 bases, and 16 bases lay outside the gene matches. Germline-derived CDR1 and CDR2 are MGHRA and YSYEKL. CDR3 loop: CASSQDGGGVAGGPFNEQFF. CDR3 nucleotides: TGCGCCAGCAGCCAAGACGGGGGCGGGGTAGCGGGAGGGCCGTTCAATGAGCAGTTCTTC.

This clonotype was seen only a few times. This rearrangement joins TRBV18 to TRBJ2-4; D unclear. Germline assignment: CDR1 KGHSH and CDR2 LQKENI. Trimming took off 3 bases at V and 0 bases at J, with 12 bases between the two ends. The CDR3 totals 16 residues. The CDR3 DNA follows: TGTGCCAGCTCACCTCAGAAGGGCCTAGCCAAAAACATTCAGTACTTC. Protein sequence: CASSPQKGLAKNIQYF.

This clonotype came up once. This chain uses TRBV10-3 with TRBJ2-5; a weak D match, TRBD2 (5 bases). Germline-derived CDR1 and CDR2 are ENHRY and SYGVKD. Trimming removed 8 bases at V and 7 bases at J, with 26 bases between. The CDR3 sequence is 16 residues long. This chain's CDR3 is CAIRGLVASKEVTQYF. The CDR3 DNA follows: TGTGCCATCCGAGGGTTGGTAGCGTCCAAGGAGGTGACCCAGTACTTC.

This clonotype was seen many times. The chain combines TRBV19 with TRBJ2-7; perhaps TRBD2 as D (6 bases). The CDR3 spans 15 residues. With 5 bases removed from V and 6 bases from J, the gap between germline ends came to 20 bases. From germline, CDR1 is LNHDA and CDR2 SQIVND (reference sequence). The CDR3 bases are TGTGCCAGTAGTGGGGCTAGCGCATTTTCTGGCGAGCAGTACTTC. Its protein is CASSGASAFSGEQYF.

There are many counts of this clonotype. The rearrangement uses TRBV12-3 or TRBV12-4 and TRBJ2-1; D might be TRBD1 (5 bases). This CDR3 is built from 15 residues. V lost 3 bases and J lost 5, with 14 bases in between. CDR3 in amino acids: CASSFIEAGHNEQFF. CDR3 nucleotides: TGTGCCAGCAGTTTCATTGAGGCAGGGCACAATGAGCAGTTCTTC.

This clonotype was found a few times. The gene calls are TRBV6-5 and TRBJ2-2; D could derive from TRBD1 or TRBD2 (5 bases each). This CDR3 contains 15 residues. Deletions cut 2 bases from V and 5 bases from J, with 12 bases between. Germline lookup yields CDR1 MNHEY and CDR2 SVGAGI. The CDR3: CASSYPRDPTGELFF. CDR3 DNA: TGTGCCAGCAGTTACCCCCGGGACCCGACCGGGGAGCTGTTTTTT.